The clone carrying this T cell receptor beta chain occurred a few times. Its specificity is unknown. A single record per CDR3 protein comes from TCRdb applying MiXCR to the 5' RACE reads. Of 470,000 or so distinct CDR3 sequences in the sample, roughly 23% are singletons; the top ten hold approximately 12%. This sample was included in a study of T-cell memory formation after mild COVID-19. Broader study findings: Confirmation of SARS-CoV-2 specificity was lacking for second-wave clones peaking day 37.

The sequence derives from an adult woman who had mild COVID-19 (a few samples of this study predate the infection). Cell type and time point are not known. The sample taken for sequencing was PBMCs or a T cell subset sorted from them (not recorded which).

The CDR3 coding sequence is TGTGCCAGCAGCCAACACAATGGAGGCACTGAAGCTTTCTTT. Amino acid sequence: CASSQHNGGTEAFF. The chain carries TRBV3-1 and TRBJ1-1, with no clear D. Between the trimmed V and J ends, which lost 2 bases and 4 bases, there was a span of 11 bases. In germline, CDR1 is LGHDT, CDR2 YNNKEL (reference sequence). The CDR3 covers 14 residues.